The rows below give T cell receptor beta chains drawn from one sample of a study. TCRdb processed the 5' RACE reads anew with MiXCR; each CDR3 protein has one entry. Of 35,000 to 45,000 distinct CDR3 sequences in the sample, more than 20% were seen once. Sequencing was carried out using Tregs sorted from a lymph node. The receptors shown here come from a female donor with breast cancer. CDR3s include the opening cysteine and the closing phenylalanine or tryptophan. A D gene is named only where the DNA matches it firmly. Size values are once, few and many counts, or a class for expanded clones, and some rows have none.

size,length,D,V,J,CDR3,DNA
.,13,.,TRBV6-2/TRBV6-3,TRBJ2-5,CASTKTGMETQYF,TGTGCCAGCACCAAAACAGGGATGGAGACCCAGTACTTC
.,15,TRBD2,TRBV5-1,TRBJ2-1,CASRLAGGLANEQFF,TGCGCCAGCAGACTAGCGGGAGGGCTCGCCAATGAGCAGTTCTTC
many,15,.,TRBV6-2/TRBV6-3,TRBJ2-7,CASSHQPSGRSEQYF,TGTGCCAGCAGCCATCAACCGTCGGGACGGAGTGAGCAGTACTTC
.,16,.,TRBV7-2,TRBJ2-3,CASGFVPISSTDTQYF,TGTGCCAGCGGCTTCGTCCCTATATCTAGCACAGATACGCAGTATTTT
many,15,TRBD2,TRBV20-1,TRBJ2-3,CSARRLAGLTDTQYF,TGCAGTGCTCGACGACTAGCGGGACTCACAGATACGCAGTATTTT
.,13,.,TRBV15,TRBJ2-7,CATSRDQYYEQYF,TGTGCCACCAGCAGGGACCAATACTACGAGCAGTACTTC
.,13,.,TRBV27,TRBJ2-5,CASSFEGQETQYF,TGTGCCAGCAGTTTCGAGGGTCAAGAGACCCAGTACTTC
.,15,.,TRBV5-4,TRBJ1-4,CASSVRDTTNEKLFF,TGTGCCAGCAGCGTCAGGGATACCACTAATGAAAAACTGTTTTTT
.,13,.,TRBV5-1,TRBJ2-1,CTSSLVLSNEQFF,TGCACCAGCAGCCTGGTATTATCCAACGAGCAGTTCTTC
few,15,.,TRBV5-1,TRBJ2-1,CASSLVGGGYNEQFF,TGCGCCAGCAGCTTGGTAGGTGGGGGCTACAATGAGCAGTTCTTC
many,15,TRBD1,TRBV5-1,TRBJ2-7,CASSGGQGANLEQYF,TGCGCCAGCAGCGGGGGACAGGGGGCAAATCTCGAGCAGTACTTC
.,14,TRBD2,TRBV9,TRBJ2-7,CASSLGLAGYEQYF,TGTGCCAGCAGCCTCGGACTAGCGGGATACGAGCAGTACTTC
many,16,.,TRBV9,TRBJ2-5,CASSVAEVPMKETQYF,TGTGCCAGCAGCGTAGCTGAGGTCCCTATGAAAGAGACCCAGTACTTC
few,16,TRBD2,TRBV7-2,TRBJ2-1,CASSLDPPGGPNEQFF,TGTGCCAGCAGCTTAGACCCCCCGGGAGGGCCAAATGAGCAGTTCTTC
few,16,TRBD2,TRBV27,TRBJ2-3,CASTNTLAGATDTQYF,TGTGCCAGCACCAATACCCTAGCGGGGGCCACAGATACGCAGTATTTT